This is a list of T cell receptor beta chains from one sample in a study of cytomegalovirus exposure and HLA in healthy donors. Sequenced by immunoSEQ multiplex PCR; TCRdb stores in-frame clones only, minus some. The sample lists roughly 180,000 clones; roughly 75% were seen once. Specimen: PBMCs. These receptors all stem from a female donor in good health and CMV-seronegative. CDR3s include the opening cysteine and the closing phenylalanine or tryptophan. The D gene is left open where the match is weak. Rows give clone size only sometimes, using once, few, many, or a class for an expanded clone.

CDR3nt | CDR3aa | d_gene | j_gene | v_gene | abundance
TGTGCCAGCAGCTCACAGGGGCTCAACTTATACGAGCAGTACTTC | CASSSQGLNLYEQYF | TRBD1 | TRBJ2-7 | TRBV7-2 | NA
TGTGCCACCAGCAGAGATCGAACACGATCTTATAGCAATCAGCCCCAGCATTTT | CATSRDRTRSYSNQPQHF | NA | TRBJ1-5 | TRBV15 | NA
TGTGCCAGCAGCGGGAGGGGCGGGGGCGGGAGAACGACGGGGGAGCTGTTTTTT | CASSGRGGGGRTTGELFF | NA | TRBJ2-2 | TRBV9 | NA
TGTGCCAGCAGATCCCCAGGGTCCCTACAAGAGACCCAGTACTTC | CASRSPGSLQETQYF | NA | TRBJ2-5 | TRBV6-5 | NA
TGCGCCAGCAGCTTGGTGGAGGGTCCTAATGAGCAGTTCTTC | CASSLVEGPNEQFF | NA | TRBJ2-1 | TRBV5-1 | few
TGTGCCAGCAGTTTCGGCGGGAATTCACCCCTCCACTTT | CASSFGGNSPLHF | NA | TRBJ1-6 | TRBV27 | once
TGTGCCTTGGCAAGCACCGGGGAGCTGTTTTTT | CALASTGELFF | NA | TRBJ2-2 | TRBV30 | NA
TGTGCCAGCAGTCCCCTGGGGGGAGGACAGCCCCAGCATTTT | CASSPLGGGQPQHF | NA | TRBJ1-5 | TRBV6-5 | NA
TGTGCCAGCAGTCAATCGGGACTCATCTCTGGAAACACCATATATTTT | CASSQSGLISGNTIYF | NA | TRBJ1-3 | TRBV28 | NA
TGTGCCAGCAGTCCCTCACTAGCGGGAGCCAAAAACATTCAGTACTTC | CASSPSLAGAKNIQYF | TRBD2 | TRBJ2-4 | TRBV28 | NA
TGCGCCAGCAGCCAAAGACGGGCTAGCGGCTCGAGAAACTACGAGCAGTACTTC | CASSQRRASGSRNYEQYF | TRBD2 | TRBJ2-7 | TRBV4-3 | once
TGTGCCAGCAGTTTTCTAGGACTAGCGGGAGCAGATACGCAGTATTTT | CASSFLGLAGADTQYF | TRBD2 | TRBJ2-3 | TRBV6-5 | NA
TGTGCCACCAGCGACAGGGACAGCCGCTCCTACAATGAGCAGTTCTTC | CATSDRDSRSYNEQFF | TRBD1 | TRBJ2-1 | TRBV15 | NA
TGCGCCAGCAGCTTAGCAGGGGGCGTAGGATCACCCCTCCACTTT | CASSLAGGVGSPLHF | TRBD1 | TRBJ1-6 | TRBV5-1 | NA
TGTGCCAGCAGCCGGACAGCCAACACAGATACGCAGTATTTT | CASSRTANTDTQYF | NA | TRBJ2-3 | TRBV6-5 | NA
TGTGCCAGCCACGACAGGGGAAGAACTGAAGCTTTCTTT | CASHDRGRTEAFF | TRBD1 | TRBJ1-1 | TRBV28 | NA
TGTGCCAGCCATGCGGGGAGTAATTCACCCCTCCACTTT | CASHAGSNSPLHF | NA | TRBJ1-6 | TRBV18 | NA
TGTGCCAGCAGACGAACAGGGGACCCTGGAAACACCATATATTTT | CASRRTGDPGNTIYF | TRBD1 | TRBJ1-3 | TRBV11-3 | NA
TGTGCCAGCAGCCACGTGGGGCGTAAACACGAGCAGTACTTC | CASSHVGRKHEQYF | NA | TRBJ2-7 | TRBV13 | NA
TGTTCCAGCAGCTTTGCCCTTAGCGGAAATGAGCAGTTCTTC | CSSSFALSGNEQFF | NA | TRBJ2-1 | TRBV7-9 | NA
TGCGCCAGCAGCCAAGATCCTGGGGGGATCACAGATACGCAGTATTTT | CASSQDPGGITDTQYF | NA | TRBJ2-3 | TRBV4-1 | few
TGTGCCAGCAGCCCCCTAGCGGGAGGGATCAATGAGCAGTTCTTC | CASSPLAGGINEQFF | TRBD2 | TRBJ2-1 | TRBV5-4 | many
TGTGCCAGCAGTTACTCACCGGGACAGGGACTATACGAGCAGTACTTC | CASSYSPGQGLYEQYF | TRBD1 | TRBJ2-7 | TRBV6-6 | NA
TGTGCCAGCAGCCTAACCTCTCTCGAGCAGTACTTC | CASSLTSLEQYF | NA | TRBJ2-7 | TRBV7-2 | few
TGTGCCAGCTCTAGCGGGCCGCCGAATGAGCAGTTCTTC | CASSSGPPNEQFF | TRBD2 | TRBJ2-1 | TRBV7-2 | NA
TGTGCCAGCAGCGGGACTTACGAGCAGTACTTC | CASSGTYEQYF | NA | TRBJ2-7 | TRBV14 | NA
TGTGCCAGCAGCTCCCAGGGGCCTTACGAGCAGTACTTC | CASSSQGPYEQYF | NA | TRBJ2-7 | TRBV7-8 | NA
TGTGCCAGCAGCTTGGTTGCGGATCTCTCTGGAGGAAACACCATATATTTT | CASSLVADLSGGNTIYF | NA | TRBJ1-3 | TRBV7-2 | NA
TGTGCCAGCAGTTCAACCGGGACAGTCTCCTATGGCTACACCTTC | CASSSTGTVSYGYTF | TRBD1 | TRBJ1-2 | TRBV27 | NA
TGTGCCAGCAGTACACCACAGGGTCGTAGGGGCTACACCTTC | CASSTPQGRRGYTF | NA | TRBJ1-2 | TRBV28 | NA
TGTGCCAGCAGCGATCGGTTAGGGGGCTGGGGCTACACCTTC | CASSDRLGGWGYTF | TRBD1 | TRBJ1-2 | TRBV9 | few
TGTGCCAGCAGCTCCCGACAGGAGGTGGTCCACACCATATATTTT | CASSSRQEVVHTIYF | NA | TRBJ1-3 | TRBV7-9 | once
TGTGCCTGGAGTGTAAGTCCAGGGGGGAACACTGAAGCTTTCTTT | CAWSVSPGGNTEAFF | TRBD1 | TRBJ1-1 | TRBV30 | few
TGTGCCAGCAGCCTACAGCGGGACTATGAGCAGTTCTTC | CASSLQRDYEQFF | TRBD2 | TRBJ2-1 | TRBV7-3 | NA
TGTGCCAGTAGTATAGCCCTGGACAGGTCTAGGAACATTCAGTACTTC | CASSIALDRSRNIQYF | TRBD1 | TRBJ2-4 | TRBV19 | NA
TGTGCCAGCAGTTTATCGTATTCGCAAGAGACCCAGTACTTC | CASSLSYSQETQYF | NA | TRBJ2-5 | TRBV27 | NA
TGTGCCAGTAGTATATACGGGACTAGCGGGCCCAGCACAGATACGCAGTATTTT | CASSIYGTSGPSTDTQYF | TRBD2 | TRBJ2-3 | TRBV19 | NA
TGTGCCAGCAGTAGCAGAACAGGATACGAGCAGTACTTC | CASSSRTGYEQYF | NA | TRBJ2-7 | TRBV27 | NA
TGTGCCAGCAGCCGAGGGGGGGGCCAAGAGACCCAGTACTTC | CASSRGGGQETQYF | NA | TRBJ2-5 | TRBV4-2 | once
TGTGCCAGCAGCCAGCGCTTGGGGGGCCAAGAGACCCAGTACTTC | CASSQRLGGQETQYF | NA | TRBJ2-5 | TRBV7-9 | NA
TGTGCCAGCAGCGTAGCCTGGGGGCGGGACAGGGAATACTACGAGCAGTACTTC | CASSVAWGRDREYYEQYF | TRBD1 | TRBJ2-7 | TRBV9 | NA
TGTGCCAGCAGCGCGACAGGGGGCACGACCGGGGAGCTGTTTTTT | CASSATGGTTGELFF | TRBD1 | TRBJ2-2 | TRBV9 | few
TGCAGCGTACAGAGGGGGCAGGGGGCTTTCACCTTC | CSVQRGQGAFTF | TRBD1 | TRBJ1-2 | TRBV29-1 | NA
TGTGCCAGCAGCCCGGGAGGAGGCAATGAGCAGTTCTTC | CASSPGGGNEQFF | TRBD2 | TRBJ2-1 | TRBV6-5 | NA
TGTGCCAGCAGTGAAGAAGCGGGGGGGGCAGAGATCCAGTACTTC | CASSEEAGGAEIQYF | TRBD2 | TRBJ2-5 | TRBV6-1 | NA
TGTGCCACCCACCCGGGATCCACAGATACGCAGTATTTT | CATHPGSTDTQYF | NA | TRBJ2-3 | TRBV15 | NA
TGCAGCGTTGCCGGGACAGCGTATCCCTACGAGCAGTACTTC | CSVAGTAYPYEQYF | TRBD1 | TRBJ2-7 | TRBV29-1 | NA
TGTGCCACCAGCAGAATACAGGGGGCGCCTGGTTTCTTT | CATSRIQGAPGFF | TRBD1 | TRBJ1-1 | TRBV15 | NA